The TCR beta chain described here comes from a study of blood T cell repertoires in COVID-19. Study at large: Italy, Spain and the United States were the sources of the convalescent and acute COVID-19 samples. T cells, B-cell-depleted T cells, or PBMCs supplied cDNA or gDNA.

This CDR3 has 15 residues. From germline, CDR1 is SGHNT and CDR2 YENEEA. The germline V and J ends were trimmed by 2 bases and 4 bases, with 12 bases remaining between them. Authors' methods: Amplification from reference gene primers served as the basis for estimated nucleated cell counts. Using immunoSEQ multiplex PCR, the repertoire was profiled, and TCRdb retains in-frame clones only, with some absent. V, J and clone size are taken as reported in that table, and D and trimming were inferred from the DNA itself. The sample has a few hundred thousand clones; about 88% are singletons. The source is a man aged 55-75 years who had recovered from COVID-19. The chain links TRBV11-3 to TRBJ1-3; tentative D call: TRBD1 (6 bases). The sample comprised peripheral blood. CDR3 nucleotides: TGTGCCAGCAGCTTATCTGCAGGGACAGGAAACACCATATATTTT. The encoded protein is CASSLSAGTGNTIYF.